The 16 T cell receptor beta chains below come from one sample, sequenced in a study of response to subunit inactivated influenza vaccine. TCRdb reanalysed the RT-PCR reads using MiXCR and keeps one entry per CDR3 protein. This sample carries around 520,000 distinct CDR3 sequences, around 11% of them seen once, and the ten largest clones take 9.5% to 13%. This specimen consisted of PBMCs from blood, obtained on the day of vaccination. The receptors were gathered from a man between 45 and 60 years old who received an inactivated influenza vaccine.

The genes are TRBV21-1 and TRBJ2-2. TRBV21-1 is a pseudogene locus. The CDR3 has 13 residues. CDR3 sequence (DNA): TGTGCCAGCAGCAAAGGGGACACCGGGGAGCTGTTTTTT. Protein: CASSKGDTGELFF.

In its sample, this clonotype was seen a few times. The V and J genes are TRBV15 and TRBJ2-1; 10 bases align to TRBD2. The J segment lost 9 bases and the V segment lost 7 bases, leaving 9 bases of the junction unmatched. Germline CDR1 and CDR2: LNHNV and YYDKDF (reference sequence). The CDR3 consists of 14 residues. CDR3 protein: CATTSKRGGFEQFF. As DNA, the CDR3 is TGTGCCACCACCTCTAAGCGGGGGGGTTTTGAGCAGTTCTTC.

This clonotype was seen a few times. The chain has TRBV12-3 or TRBV12-4 and TRBJ2-5; TRBD2 matches 8 bases. V gave up 3 bases and J gave up 5 bases; unmatched junction bases: 11. CDR3 length equals 16 residues. CDR3 bases: TGTGCCAGCAGTTTTGGGGCGGGGGGACCGGGGGAGACCCAGTACTTC. Amino acids: CASSFGAGGPGETQYF.

This clonotype appeared a few times. The chain uses TRBV2 and TRBJ2-1; D gene uncertain. With 6 bases removed from V and 0 bases from J, the gap between germline ends came to 9 bases. Germline values: CDR1 SNHLY, CDR2 FYNNEI. This CDR3 comprises 14 residues. The DNA of the CDR3 is TGTGCCAGCAGGGGGATTCGCTCCTACAATGAGCAGTTCTTC. This gives the protein CASRGIRSYNEQFF.

The chain recombines TRBV13 with TRBJ2-7; D gene unclear. V dropped 4 bases and J dropped 5 bases, with 6 bases sitting between them. Germline V gene sequence: CDR1 PRHDT, CDR2 FYEKMQ (reference sequence). This CDR3 has 11 residues. The CDR3 DNA is TGTGCCAGCAGCTGGAGCCACGAGCAGTACTTC. It is translated as CASSWSHEQYF.

The CDR3 nucleotides are TGCAGTGCTAGAGCAGGACTAGCGGCAAGAGTAGGGTACTACAATGAGCAGTTCTTC. Protein: CSARAGLAARVGYYNEQFF. This chain uses TRBV20-1 with TRBJ2-1; 10 nucleotides line up with TRBD2. V trimming: 1 base; J trimming: 3 bases; junction bases outside the gene matches: 15. Germline V CDR1 and CDR2: DFQATT, SNEGSKA (reference sequence). CDR3 size: 19 residues.

This clonotype came up many times. This sequence joins TRBV4-3 and TRBJ2-7; 7 positions agree with TRBD1. From germline, CDR1 is LGHNA and CDR2 YSLEER. The CDR3 loop spans 14 amino acids. V shed 0 bases, J shed 6 bases, and the junction held 5 bases outside the gene matches. CDR3 sequence: CASSQDQTGTEQYF. The CDR3 DNA reads TGCGCCAGCAGCCAAGATCAGACAGGGACCGAGCAGTACTTC.

The rearrangement links TRBV5-1 to TRBJ1-4, with TRBD1 as a possible D gene (6 bases). The ends were cut back, 1 base at V and 8 bases at J, with 15 bases in the middle. The CDR3 spans 15 residues. Germline CDR1 SGHRS, CDR2 YFSETQ. The CDR3 coding sequence is TGCGCCAGCAGCTTGAAGAAGGGGGTGGGAGAAAAACTGTTTTTT. Its translation is CASSLKKGVGEKLFF.

The CDR3 sequence is CASSRTGGAFTDTQYF. As DNA, the CDR3 is TGTGCCAGCAGCCGGACAGGGGGCGCTTTCACAGATACGCAGTATTTT. The chain recombines TRBV7-6 with TRBJ2-3; 11 nucleotides line up with TRBD1. V lost 5 bases, J lost 2 bases, and 6 bases stayed unmatched. Looked up from germline, CDR1 is SGHVS and CDR2 is FNYEAQ. The length of the CDR3 is 16 residues.

Of note for this clonotype: A much larger clone differs by one base, so this may be a read error. CDR3 bases: TGTGCCAGCAGCCCCAGACGGCAGATTAGCACAGATACGCAGTATTTT. This codes for CASSPRRQISTDTQYF. The chain links TRBV7-2 to TRBJ2-3; D is uncertain. V dropped 5 bases and J dropped 0 bases, with 15 bases sitting between them. The CDR3 covers 16 residues. Germline CDR1 is SGHTA and CDR2 is FQGNSA.

V gene TRBV5-1 combines with J gene TRBJ2-1, with 9 bases fitting TRBD1. CDR1 and CDR2 from the germline V gene are SGHRS and YFSETQ. The V and J ends lost 3 bases and 10 bases, in that order; junction bases with no gene match: 11. The CDR3 totals 15 residues. In nucleotides, the CDR3 is TGCGCCAGCAGCTCTTCCGGGACAGGGCATACAGAGCAGTTCTTC. As protein: CASSSSGTGHTEQFF. Based on the CDR3 plus reference TRBV5-1 and TRBJ2-1, the full variable domain is KAGVTQTPRYLIKTRGQQVTLSCSPISGHRSVSWYQQTPGQGLQFLFEYFSETQRNKGNFPGRFSGRQFSNSRSEMNVSTLELGDSALYLCASSSSGTGHTEQFFGPGTRLTVL.

This clonotype appeared a few times. The J gene is TRBJ2-2, the V gene TRBV27; D gene unclear. There are 13 residues in the CDR3. Germline V gives CDR1 MNHEY, CDR2 SMNVEV (reference sequence). V lost 4 bases to trimming and J lost 8 bases, with 11 bases between them. DNA for the CDR3: TGTGCCAGCAGTTGGTTCCTACCGGGGGAGCTGTTTTTT. Translating it yields CASSWFLPGELFF.

With respect to this clonotype: A read error may produce the germline difference seen at one junction end. The V call is TRBV5-1, the J call TRBJ2-7; either TRBD1 or TRBD2 may fit D (6 bases each). This CDR3 is built from 14 residues. Germline V gene lookup returns CDR1 SGHRS and CDR2 YFSETQ. The CDR3, as DNA: TGTGCCAGCAGCTTAGGGGGGTTCTCCTACGAGCAGTACTTC. It is translated as CASSLGGFSYEQYF.

The rearrangement joins TRBV29-1 to TRBJ2-3, with 7 bases fitting TRBD1. This CDR3 comprises 15 residues. V trimming: 1 base; J trimming: 1 base; junction bases outside the gene matches: 5. Germline CDR1 and CDR2: SQVTM and ANQGSEA. CDR3 region: CSVEARGLRTDTQYF. The CDR3 DNA reads TGCAGCGTTGAAGCGAGGGGGCTGCGCACAGATACGCAGTATTTT.

The DNA for the CDR3 is TGTGCCATCAGTGATTTACAATCTAACTATGGCTACACCTTC. Amino acids: CAISDLQSNYGYTF. The chain is built from TRBV10-3 and TRBJ1-2; D uncertain. CDR1 ENHRY and CDR2 SYGVKD come from the germline V gene. The V gene lost 3 bases and the J gene lost 0 bases, with 8 bases spanning the gap. This CDR3 is built from 14 residues.

The sample holds one count of this clonotype. The chain has TRBV7-9 and TRBJ2-1; no clear D gene. The CDR3 runs to 10 residues. Trimming removed 8 bases at V and 7 bases at J, with 6 bases between. Germline CDR1 SEHNR, CDR2 FQNEAQ (reference sequence). DNA for the CDR3: TGTGCCAGCGGTGGGAATGAGCAGTTCTTC. Protein sequence: CASGGNEQFF. Based on the CDR3 plus reference TRBV7-9 and TRBJ2-1, the full variable domain is DTGVSQNPRHKITKRGQNVTFRCDPISEHNRLYWYRQTLGQGPEFLTYFQNEAQLEKSRLLSDRFSAERPKGSFSTLEIQRTEQGDSAMYLCASGGNEQFFGPGTRLTVL.